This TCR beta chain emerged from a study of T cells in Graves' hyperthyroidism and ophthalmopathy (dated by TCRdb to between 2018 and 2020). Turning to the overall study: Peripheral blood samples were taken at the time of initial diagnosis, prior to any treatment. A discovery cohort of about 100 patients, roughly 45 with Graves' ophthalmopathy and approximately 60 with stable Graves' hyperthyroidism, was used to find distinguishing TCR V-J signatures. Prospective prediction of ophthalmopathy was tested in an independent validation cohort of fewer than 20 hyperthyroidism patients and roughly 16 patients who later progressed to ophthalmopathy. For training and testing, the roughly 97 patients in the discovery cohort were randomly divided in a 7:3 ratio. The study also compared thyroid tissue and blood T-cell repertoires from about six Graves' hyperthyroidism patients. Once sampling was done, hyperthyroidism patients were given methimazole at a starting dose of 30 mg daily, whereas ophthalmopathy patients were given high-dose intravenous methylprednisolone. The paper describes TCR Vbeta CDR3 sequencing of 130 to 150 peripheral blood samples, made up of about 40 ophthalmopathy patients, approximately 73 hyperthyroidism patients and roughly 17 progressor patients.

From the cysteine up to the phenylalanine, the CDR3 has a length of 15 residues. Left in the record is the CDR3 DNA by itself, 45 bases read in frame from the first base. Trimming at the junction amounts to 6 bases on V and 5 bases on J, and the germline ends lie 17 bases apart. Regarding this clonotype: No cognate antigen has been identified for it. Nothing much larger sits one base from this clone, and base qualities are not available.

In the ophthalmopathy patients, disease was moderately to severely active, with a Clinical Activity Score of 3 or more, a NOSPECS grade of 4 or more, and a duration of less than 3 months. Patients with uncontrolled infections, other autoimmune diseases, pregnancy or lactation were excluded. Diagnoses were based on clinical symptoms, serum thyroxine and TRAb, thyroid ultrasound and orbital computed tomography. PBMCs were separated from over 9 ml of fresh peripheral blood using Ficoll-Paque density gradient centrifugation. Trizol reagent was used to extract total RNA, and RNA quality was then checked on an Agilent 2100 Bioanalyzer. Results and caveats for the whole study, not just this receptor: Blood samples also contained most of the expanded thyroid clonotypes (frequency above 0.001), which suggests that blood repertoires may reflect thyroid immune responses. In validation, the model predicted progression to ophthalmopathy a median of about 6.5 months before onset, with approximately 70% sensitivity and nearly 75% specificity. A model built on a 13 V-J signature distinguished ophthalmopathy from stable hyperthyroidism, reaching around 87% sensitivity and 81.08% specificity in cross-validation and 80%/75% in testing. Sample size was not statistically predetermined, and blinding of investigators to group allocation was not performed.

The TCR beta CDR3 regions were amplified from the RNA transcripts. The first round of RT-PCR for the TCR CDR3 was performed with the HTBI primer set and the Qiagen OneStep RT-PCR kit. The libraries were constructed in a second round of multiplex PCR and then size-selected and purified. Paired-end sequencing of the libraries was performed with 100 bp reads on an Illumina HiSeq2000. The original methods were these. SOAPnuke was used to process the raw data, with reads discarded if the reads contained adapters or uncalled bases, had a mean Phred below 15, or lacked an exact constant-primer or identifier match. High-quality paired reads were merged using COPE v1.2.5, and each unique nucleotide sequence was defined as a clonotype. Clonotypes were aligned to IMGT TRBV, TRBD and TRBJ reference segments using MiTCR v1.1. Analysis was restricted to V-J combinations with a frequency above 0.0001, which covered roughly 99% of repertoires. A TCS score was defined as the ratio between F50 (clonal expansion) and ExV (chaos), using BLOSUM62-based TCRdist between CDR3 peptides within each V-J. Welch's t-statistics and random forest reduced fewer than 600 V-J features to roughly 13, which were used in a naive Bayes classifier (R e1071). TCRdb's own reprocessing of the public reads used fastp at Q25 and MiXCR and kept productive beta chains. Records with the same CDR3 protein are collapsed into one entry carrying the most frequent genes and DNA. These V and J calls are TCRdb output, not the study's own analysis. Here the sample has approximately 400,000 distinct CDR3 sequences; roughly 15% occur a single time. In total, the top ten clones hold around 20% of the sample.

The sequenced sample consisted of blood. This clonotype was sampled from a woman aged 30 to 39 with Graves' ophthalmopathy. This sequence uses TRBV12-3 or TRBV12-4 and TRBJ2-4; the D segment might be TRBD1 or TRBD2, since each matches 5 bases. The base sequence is TGTGCCAGCAGCGCCGGAGTCGGGACGGAAAACATTCAGTACTTC. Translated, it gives CASSAGVGTENIQYF.